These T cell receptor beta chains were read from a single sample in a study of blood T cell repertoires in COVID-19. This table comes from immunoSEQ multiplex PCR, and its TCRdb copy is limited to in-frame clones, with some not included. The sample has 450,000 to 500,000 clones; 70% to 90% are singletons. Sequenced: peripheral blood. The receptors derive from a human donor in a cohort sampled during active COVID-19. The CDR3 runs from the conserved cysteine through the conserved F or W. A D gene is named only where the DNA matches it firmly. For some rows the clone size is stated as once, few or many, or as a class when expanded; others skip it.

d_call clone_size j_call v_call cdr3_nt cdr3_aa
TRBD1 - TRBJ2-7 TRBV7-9 TGTGCCAGCAGCTTGGGACAGGGGTTGGCTTACGAGCAGTACTTC CASSLGQGLAYEQYF
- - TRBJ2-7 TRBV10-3 TGTGCCATCACGGGAGATCCCTACGAGCAGTACTTC CAITGDPYEQYF
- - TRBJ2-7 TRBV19 TGTGCCAGTAGTACGAACTCCCCCCCCTACGAGCAGTACTTC CASSTNSPPYEQYF
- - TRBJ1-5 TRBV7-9 TGTGCCAGCAGCTTAGTAATGGTCGAAACAGGGTATAATCAGCCCCAGCATTTT CASSLVMVETGYNQPQHF
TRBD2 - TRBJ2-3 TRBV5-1 TGCGCCAGCAGCTCACCTGGGACTAGCGGGAGGACAGATACGCAGTATTTT CASSSPGTSGRTDTQYF
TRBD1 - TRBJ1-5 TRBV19 TGTGCCAGTAGTACCGTTCCGGACAGGGCCAGGGATCAGCCCCAGCATTTT CASSTVPDRARDQPQHF
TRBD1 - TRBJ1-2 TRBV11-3 TGTGCCAGCAGCTTTTCGACAGGGAGAGATGGCTACACCTTC CASSFSTGRDGYTF
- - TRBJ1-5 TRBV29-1 TGCAGCGTGGGGGGGGGCCGCGGTCAGCCCCAGCATTTT CSVGGGRGQPQHF
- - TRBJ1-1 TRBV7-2 TGTGCCAGCTCCCTCGGACTCTCGCGGGAGGCTTTCTTT CASSLGLSREAFF
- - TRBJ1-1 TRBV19 TGTGCCAGTAGTATAGTCTCGGGAGGGACTGAAGCTTTCTTT CASSIVSGGTEAFF
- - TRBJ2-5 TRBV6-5 TGTGCCAGCAGACAATACAGGGTACAAGAGACCCAGTACTTC CASRQYRVQETQYF
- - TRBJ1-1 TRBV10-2 TGCGCCAGTCTAGGAAGGCTGACGCTTAGGAACACTGAAGCTTTCTTT CASLGRLTLRNTEAFF
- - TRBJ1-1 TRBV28 TGTGCCACGCTAGTCCCTTCGGGGAGGAATGCTTTCTTT CATLVPSGRNAFF
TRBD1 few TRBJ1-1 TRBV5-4 TGTGCCAGCAGCCCAGGGGGTCGGGACACTGAAGCTTTCTTT CASSPGGRDTEAFF
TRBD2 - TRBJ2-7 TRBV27 TGTGCCAGCAGTTTATCCGGCGGGAGGCCTTACGAGCAGTACTTC CASSLSGGRPYEQYF
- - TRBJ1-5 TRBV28 TGTGCCAGCAGTCCCACGGGGGGGCACAATCAGCCCCAGCATTTT CASSPTGGHNQPQHF
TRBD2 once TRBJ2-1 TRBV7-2 TGTGCCAGCGTCTCGGCGGGAGGTTTCGATGAGCAGTTCTTC CASVSAGGFDEQFF
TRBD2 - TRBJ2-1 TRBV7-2 TGTGCCAGCAGCTTAGTACTAGCGTCCTACAATGAGCAGTTCTTC CASSLVLASYNEQFF
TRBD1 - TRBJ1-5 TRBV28 TGTGCCAGCAGTCCCGGGACAGGGATCAATCAGCCCCAGCATTTT CASSPGTGINQPQHF
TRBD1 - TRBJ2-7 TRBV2 TGTGCCAGCACAGGTCCACAGGGGATCTACGAGCAGTACTTC CASTGPQGIYEQYF
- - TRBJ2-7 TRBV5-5 TGTGCCAGCAGCTTGTCAAGGGGTGGCAGCAACGAGCAGTACTTC CASSLSRGGSNEQYF
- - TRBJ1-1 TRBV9 TGTGCCAGCAGCGCCGTAACATCAGGGAAGACTGAAGCTTTCTTT CASSAVTSGKTEAFF
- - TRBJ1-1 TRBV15 TGTGCCACCAGCAGCCCGGGACAGAACACTGAAGCTTTCTTT CATSSPGQNTEAFF
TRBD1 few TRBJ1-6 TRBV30 TGTGCCTGGAGGGGGACAGGGGATAATTCACCCCTCCACTTT CAWRGTGDNSPLHF
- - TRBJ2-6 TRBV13 TGTGCCAGCAGCTTAGACTGGTCTGGGGCCAACGTCCTGACTTTC CASSLDWSGANVLTF
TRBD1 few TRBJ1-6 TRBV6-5 TGTGCCAGCAGTTACTCGAGGCAGGGGGATTCACCCCTCCACTTT CASSYSRQGDSPLHF
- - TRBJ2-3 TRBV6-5 TGTGCCACCCAGAGCACAGATACGCAGTATTTT CATQSTDTQYF
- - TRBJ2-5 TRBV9 TGTGCCAGCAGCGCCCTCGGGGAGACTGGCCAAGAGACCCAGTACTTC CASSALGETGQETQYF
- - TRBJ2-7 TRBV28 TGTGCCAGCAAGAGTTTAACGGGCGAGCAGTACTTC CASKSLTGEQYF
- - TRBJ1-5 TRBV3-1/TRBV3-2 TGTGCCAGCAGCGGACTGCCCCAAAATCAGCCCCAGCATTTT CASSGLPQNQPQHF
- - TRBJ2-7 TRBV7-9 TGTGCCAGCAGGTCAGGCCACGAGCAGTACTTC CASRSGHEQYF
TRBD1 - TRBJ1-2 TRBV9 TGTGCCAGCAGCGACGTAGGGGGCGTCTTAGCCGGCTACACCTTC CASSDVGGVLAGYTF
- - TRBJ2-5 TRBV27 TGTGCCAGCAGTTTATGGCAGACCTACTCGCGGGAGACCCAGTACTTC CASSLWQTYSRETQYF
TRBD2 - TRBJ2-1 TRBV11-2 TGTGCCAGCAGCTTAGGGCTAGCGGGAGGACGCGAGCAGTTCTTC CASSLGLAGGREQFF
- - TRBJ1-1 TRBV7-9 TGTGCCAGCAGCCCAGACCAACGGGAGCCAAAAAGGGCTGAAGCTTTCTTT CASSPDQREPKRAEAFF
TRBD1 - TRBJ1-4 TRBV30 TGTGCCTGGAGTGTACTAAAGGGGGCTGGGAAACCTGAAAAACTGTTTTTT CAWSVLKGAGKPEKLFF
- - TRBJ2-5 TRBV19 TGTGCCAGTGGGGACTCGGTAGAGACCCAGTACTTC CASGDSVETQYF
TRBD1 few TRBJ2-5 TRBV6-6 TGTGCCAGCAGTTCGGGACAGGTTAACCAAGAGACCCAGTACTTC CASSSGQVNQETQYF
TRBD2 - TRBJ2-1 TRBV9 TGTGCCAGCAGCAAATTAGCGGGAGTCAATGAGCAGTTCTTC CASSKLAGVNEQFF
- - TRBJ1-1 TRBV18 TGTGCCAGCTCACCAGGAGGGAGGGCTGAAGCTTTCTTT CASSPGGRAEAFF
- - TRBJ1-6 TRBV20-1 TGCAGTGCTAGTCGTCAGGGTGGTTCACCCCTCCACTTT CSASRQGGSPLHF
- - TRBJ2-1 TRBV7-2 TGTGCCAGCAGCTTAGCGCCGATTACGGGCGGGTACAATGAGCAGTTCTTC CASSLAPITGGYNEQFF